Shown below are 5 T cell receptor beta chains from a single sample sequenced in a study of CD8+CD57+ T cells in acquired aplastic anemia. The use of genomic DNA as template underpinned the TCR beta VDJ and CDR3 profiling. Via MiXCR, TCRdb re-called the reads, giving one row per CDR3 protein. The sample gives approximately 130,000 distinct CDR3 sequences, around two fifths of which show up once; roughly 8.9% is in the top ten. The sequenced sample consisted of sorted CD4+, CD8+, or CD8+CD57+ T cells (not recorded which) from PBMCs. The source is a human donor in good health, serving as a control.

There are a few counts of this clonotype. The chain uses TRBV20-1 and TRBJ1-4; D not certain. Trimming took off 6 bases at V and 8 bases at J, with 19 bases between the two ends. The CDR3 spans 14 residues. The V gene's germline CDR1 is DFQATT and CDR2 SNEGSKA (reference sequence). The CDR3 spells CSAAPVRGREKLFF. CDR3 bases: TGCAGTGCAGCCCCCGTCCGAGGGAGGGAAAAACTGTTTTTT.

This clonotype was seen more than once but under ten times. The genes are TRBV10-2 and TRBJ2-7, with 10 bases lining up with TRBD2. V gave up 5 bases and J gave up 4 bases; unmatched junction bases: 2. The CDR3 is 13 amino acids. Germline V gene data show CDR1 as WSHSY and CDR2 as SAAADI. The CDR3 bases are TGCGCCAGCAGTCCAGCGGGAGGGTACGAGCAGTACGTC. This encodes CASSPAGGYEQYV.

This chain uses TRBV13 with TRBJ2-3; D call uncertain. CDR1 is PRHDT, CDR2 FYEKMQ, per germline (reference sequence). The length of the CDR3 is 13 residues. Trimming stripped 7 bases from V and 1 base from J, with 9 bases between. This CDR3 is CASTPRGTDTQYF. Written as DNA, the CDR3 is TGTGCCAGCACGCCTCGGGGCACAGATACGCAGTATTTT.

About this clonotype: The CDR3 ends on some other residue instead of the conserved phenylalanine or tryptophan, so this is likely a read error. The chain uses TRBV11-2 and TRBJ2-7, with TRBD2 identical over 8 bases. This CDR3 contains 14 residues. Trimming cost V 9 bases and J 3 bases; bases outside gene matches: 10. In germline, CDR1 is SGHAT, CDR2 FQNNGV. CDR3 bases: TGTGCCAGTAGCCAAGGGCTAGCGGGCTACGAGCAGTACTCC. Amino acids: CASSQGLAGYEQYS.

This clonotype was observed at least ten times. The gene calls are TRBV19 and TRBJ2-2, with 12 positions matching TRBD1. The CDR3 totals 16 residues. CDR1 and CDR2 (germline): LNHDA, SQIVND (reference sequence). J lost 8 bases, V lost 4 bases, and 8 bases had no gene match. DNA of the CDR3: TGTGCCAGTAGTACACGGGACAGGGGGCCATCGGGGGAGCTGTTTTTT. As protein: CASSTRDRGPSGELFF.